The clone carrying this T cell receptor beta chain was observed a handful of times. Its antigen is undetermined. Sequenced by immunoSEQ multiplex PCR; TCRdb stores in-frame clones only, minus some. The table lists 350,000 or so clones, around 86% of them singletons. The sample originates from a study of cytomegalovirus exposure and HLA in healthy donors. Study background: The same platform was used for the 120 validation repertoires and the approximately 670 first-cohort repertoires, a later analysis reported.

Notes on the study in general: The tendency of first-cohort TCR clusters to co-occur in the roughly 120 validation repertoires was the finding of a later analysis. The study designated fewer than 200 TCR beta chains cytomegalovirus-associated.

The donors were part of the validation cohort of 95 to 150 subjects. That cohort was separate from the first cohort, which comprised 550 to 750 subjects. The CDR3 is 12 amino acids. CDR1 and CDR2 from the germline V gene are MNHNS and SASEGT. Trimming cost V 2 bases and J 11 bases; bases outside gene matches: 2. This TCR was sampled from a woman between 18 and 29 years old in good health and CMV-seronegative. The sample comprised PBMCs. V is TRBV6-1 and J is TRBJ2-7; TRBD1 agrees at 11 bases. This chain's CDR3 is CASSELGQGEYF. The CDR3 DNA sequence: TGTGCCAGCAGTGAATTGGGACAGGGGGAGTACTTC.